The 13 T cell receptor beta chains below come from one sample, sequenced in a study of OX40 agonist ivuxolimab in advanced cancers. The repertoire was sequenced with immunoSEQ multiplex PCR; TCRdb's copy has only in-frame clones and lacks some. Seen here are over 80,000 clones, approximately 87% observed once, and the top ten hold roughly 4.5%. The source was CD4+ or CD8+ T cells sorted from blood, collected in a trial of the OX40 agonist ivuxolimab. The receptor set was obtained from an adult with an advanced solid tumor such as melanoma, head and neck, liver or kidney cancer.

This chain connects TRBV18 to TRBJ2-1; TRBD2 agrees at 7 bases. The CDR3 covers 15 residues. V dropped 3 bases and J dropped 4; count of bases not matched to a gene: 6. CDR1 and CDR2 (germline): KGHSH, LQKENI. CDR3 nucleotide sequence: TGTGCCAGCTCACCTACTAGCGAGGGGTACAATGAGCAGTTCTTC. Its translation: CASSPTSEGYNEQFF. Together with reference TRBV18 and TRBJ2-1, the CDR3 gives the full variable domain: NAGVMQNPRHLVRRRGQEARLRCSPMKGHSHVYWYRQLPEEGLKFMVYLQKENIIDESGMPKERFSAEFPKEGPSILRIQQVVRGDSAAYFCASSPTSEGYNEQFFGPGTRLTVL.

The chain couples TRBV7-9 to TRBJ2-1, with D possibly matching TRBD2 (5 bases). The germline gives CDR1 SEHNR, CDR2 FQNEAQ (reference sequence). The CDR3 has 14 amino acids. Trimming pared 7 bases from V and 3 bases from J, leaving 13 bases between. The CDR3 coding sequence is TGTGCCAGCATTAGTACGGGAAGCTACAATGAGCAGTTCTTC. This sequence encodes CASISTGSYNEQFF.

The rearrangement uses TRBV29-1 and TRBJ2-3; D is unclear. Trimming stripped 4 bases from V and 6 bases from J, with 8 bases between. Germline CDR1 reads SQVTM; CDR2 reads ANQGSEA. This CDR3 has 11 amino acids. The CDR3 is CSVAGLDTQYF. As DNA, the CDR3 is TGCAGCGTTGCCGGGTTGGATACGCAGTATTTT.

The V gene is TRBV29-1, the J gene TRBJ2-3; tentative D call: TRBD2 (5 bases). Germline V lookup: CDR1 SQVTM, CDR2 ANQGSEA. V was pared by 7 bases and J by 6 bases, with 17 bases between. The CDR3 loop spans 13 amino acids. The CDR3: CSGSGNSIDTQYF. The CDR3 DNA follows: TGCAGCGGATCCGGGAATTCGATTGATACGCAGTATTTT.

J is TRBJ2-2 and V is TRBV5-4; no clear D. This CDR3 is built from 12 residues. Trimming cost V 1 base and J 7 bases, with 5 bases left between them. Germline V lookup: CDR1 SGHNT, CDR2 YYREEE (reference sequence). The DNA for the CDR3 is TGTGCCAGCAGCTTGACGGGCGGGGAGCTGTTTTTT. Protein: CASSLTGGELFF.

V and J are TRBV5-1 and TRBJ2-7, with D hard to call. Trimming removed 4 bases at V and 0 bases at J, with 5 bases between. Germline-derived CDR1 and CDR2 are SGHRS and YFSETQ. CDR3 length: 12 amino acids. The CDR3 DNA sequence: TGCGCCAGCAGCGCAAGCTCCTACGAGCAGTACTTC. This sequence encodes CASSASSYEQYF.

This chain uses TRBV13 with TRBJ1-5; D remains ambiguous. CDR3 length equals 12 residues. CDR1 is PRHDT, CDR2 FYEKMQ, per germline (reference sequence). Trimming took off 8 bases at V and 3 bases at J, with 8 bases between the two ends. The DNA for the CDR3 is TGTGCCAGCGGGTTTACCAATCAGCCCCAGCATTTT. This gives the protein CASGFTNQPQHF.

DNA for the CDR3: TGTGCCAGCAGCTTATTCGGACAGTTCCGAAAAGAGACCCAGTACTTC. Translated, it gives CASSLFGQFRKETQYF. The chain uses TRBV11-1 and TRBJ2-5; tentative D call: TRBD1 (6 bases). There are 16 residues in the CDR3. CDR1 SGHAT and CDR2 FQDESV come from the germline V gene (reference sequence). Trimming took 2 bases from V and 3 from J, leaving 16 bases between them.

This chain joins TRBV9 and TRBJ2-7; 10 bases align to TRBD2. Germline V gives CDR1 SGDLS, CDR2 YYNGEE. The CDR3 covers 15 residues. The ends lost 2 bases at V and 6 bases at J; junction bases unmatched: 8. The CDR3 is CASSVSAGGPSEQYF. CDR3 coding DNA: TGTGCCAGCAGCGTCTCAGCGGGAGGGCCTAGCGAGCAGTACTTC.

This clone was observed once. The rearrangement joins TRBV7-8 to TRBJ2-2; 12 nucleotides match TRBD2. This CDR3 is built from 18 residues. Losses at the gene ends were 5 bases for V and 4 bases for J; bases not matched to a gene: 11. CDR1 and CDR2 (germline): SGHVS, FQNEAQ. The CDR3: CASSTRLAGALGTGELFF. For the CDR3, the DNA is TGTGCCAGCAGCACCCGACTAGCGGGAGCGCTTGGCACCGGGGAGCTGTTTTTT.

CDR3 coding DNA: TGTGCCTGCCAGGGGACAGGTGGTCAGCCCCAGCATTTT. Its protein is CACQGTGGQPQHF. The chain couples TRBV30 to TRBJ1-5; 8 bases line up with TRBD1. With 6 bases clipped from V and 6 bases from J, the junction kept 7 bases outside the gene matches. In germline, CDR1 is GTSNPN, CDR2 SVGIG (reference sequence). The CDR3 has 13 residues.

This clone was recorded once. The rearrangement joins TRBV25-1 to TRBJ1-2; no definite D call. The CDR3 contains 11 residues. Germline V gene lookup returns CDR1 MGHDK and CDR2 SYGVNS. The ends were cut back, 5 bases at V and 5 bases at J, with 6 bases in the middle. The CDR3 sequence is CASSSSYGYTF. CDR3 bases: TGTGCCAGCAGTTCCAGTTATGGCTACACCTTC.

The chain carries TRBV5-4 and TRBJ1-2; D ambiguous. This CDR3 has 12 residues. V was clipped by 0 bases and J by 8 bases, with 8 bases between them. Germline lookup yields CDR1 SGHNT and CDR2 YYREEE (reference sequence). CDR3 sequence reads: CASSLDSGGYTF. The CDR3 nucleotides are TGTGCCAGCAGCTTGGACTCGGGGGGCTACACCTTC.